The rows below give T cell receptor beta chains drawn from one sample of a study of cytomegalovirus exposure and HLA in healthy donors. Method: immunoSEQ multiplex PCR; TCRdb's copy keeps in-frame clones and lacks some. Seen here are some 130,000 clones, 75% to 90% observed once, and the top ten hold 8.1%. The sequenced sample consisted of PBMCs. The receptor set was obtained from a woman aged 45-65 years in good health and CMV-seropositive. Both conserved end residues are part of each CDR3. Fields, in order: D gene, clone size, V gene, J gene, CDR3 DNA, CDR3 protein. D genes are given only for firm matches. The size entry is marked missing in some rows and otherwise reads once, few, many or a size class.

d_call: TRBD1
clone_size: -
v_call: TRBV5-6
j_call: TRBJ1-2
cdr3_nt: TGTGCCAGCAGCACGGGACAGGGTGATGGCTACACCTTC
cdr3_aa: CASSTGQGDGYTF

d_call: TRBD1
clone_size: -
v_call: TRBV11-2
j_call: TRBJ2-1
cdr3_nt: TGTGCCAGCAGCTTAAAACAGGACAGGGGTTGGTACAATGAGCAGTTCTTC
cdr3_aa: CASSLKQDRGWYNEQFF

d_call: -
clone_size: -
v_call: TRBV30
j_call: TRBJ1-4
cdr3_nt: TGTGCCTGGACCTCGAAACAGAATGAAAAACTGTTTTTT
cdr3_aa: CAWTSKQNEKLFF

d_call: -
clone_size: -
v_call: TRBV2
j_call: TRBJ1-4
cdr3_nt: TGTGCCAGCAGTCTCTTCTTAAATGAAAAACTGTTTTTT
cdr3_aa: CASSLFLNEKLFF

d_call: -
clone_size: -
v_call: TRBV2
j_call: TRBJ1-1
cdr3_nt: TGTGCCAGGAATAAGACTGGGGGGTTAATGAACACTGAAGCTTTCTTT
cdr3_aa: CARNKTGGLMNTEAFF

d_call: -
clone_size: -
v_call: TRBV2
j_call: TRBJ1-1
cdr3_nt: TGTGCCAGCAGTATGGACAGAACTGAAGCTTTCTTT
cdr3_aa: CASSMDRTEAFF

d_call: TRBD2
clone_size: -
v_call: TRBV9
j_call: TRBJ2-1
cdr3_nt: TGTGCCAGCAGCGTAGCTAGCGGGATCTACAATGAGCAGTTCTTC
cdr3_aa: CASSVASGIYNEQFF

d_call: -
clone_size: -
v_call: TRBV7-8
j_call: TRBJ2-7
cdr3_nt: TGTGCCAGCAGCTTAGAGACAGGCCCAACTTACGAGCAGTACTTC
cdr3_aa: CASSLETGPTYEQYF

d_call: TRBD1
clone_size: -
v_call: TRBV30
j_call: TRBJ2-1
cdr3_nt: TGTGCCGGTTACCAGGGGGTTTCCTTCAATGAGCAGTTCTTC
cdr3_aa: CAGYQGVSFNEQFF

d_call: -
clone_size: -
v_call: TRBV9
j_call: TRBJ2-7
cdr3_nt: TGTGCCAGCAGCGCCGGTCCTACCTACGAGCAGTACTTC
cdr3_aa: CASSAGPTYEQYF

d_call: TRBD1
clone_size: -
v_call: TRBV29-1
j_call: TRBJ1-2
cdr3_nt: TGCAGCTTTCGCGGACAGGGCCTCCTTCATAACTATGGCTACACCTTC
cdr3_aa: CSFRGQGLLHNYGYTF

d_call: TRBD1
clone_size: -
v_call: TRBV9
j_call: TRBJ1-2
cdr3_nt: TGTGCCAGCAGTGGGACCGGGACAGGGATTGTCTACACCTTC
cdr3_aa: CASSGTGTGIVYTF

d_call: -
clone_size: -
v_call: TRBV7-3
j_call: TRBJ2-2
cdr3_nt: TGTGCCAGCAGCTCAAAGACAGGCCCCGGGGAGCTGTTTTTT
cdr3_aa: CASSSKTGPGELFF

d_call: TRBD2
clone_size: -
v_call: TRBV2
j_call: TRBJ2-2
cdr3_nt: TGTGCCAGCAGTACGGGACTAACGAACACCGGGGAGCTGTTTTTT
cdr3_aa: CASSTGLTNTGELFF

d_call: -
clone_size: -
v_call: TRBV2
j_call: TRBJ1-3
cdr3_nt: TGTGCCAGCAGTGTGGGCAGTTCCTCTGGAAACACCATATATTTT
cdr3_aa: CASSVGSSSGNTIYF

d_call: -
clone_size: once
v_call: TRBV7-8
j_call: TRBJ2-1
cdr3_nt: TGTGCCAGCAGCTTAGCCACAGTTAAGCAGTTCTTC
cdr3_aa: CASSLATVKQFF

d_call: TRBD1
clone_size: few
v_call: TRBV6-1
j_call: TRBJ1-2
cdr3_nt: TGTGCCAGCAGTGATAGGGACAGGGGATATGGCTACACCTTC
cdr3_aa: CASSDRDRGYGYTF

d_call: TRBD2
clone_size: -
v_call: TRBV18
j_call: TRBJ2-1
cdr3_nt: TGTGCCAGCTCACCGCCCAGCGGGAGTGGGAATGAGCAGTTCTTC
cdr3_aa: CASSPPSGSGNEQFF

d_call: -
clone_size: once
v_call: TRBV28
j_call: TRBJ1-5
cdr3_nt: TGTGCCAGCAGTTCCTTGGCGGGCAGCCCGGGGCCCCAGCATTTT
cdr3_aa: CASSSLAGSPGPQHF

d_call: TRBD1
clone_size: -
v_call: TRBV28
j_call: TRBJ2-7
cdr3_nt: TGTGCCAGCAGTCACGGGGACAGGTGGATCTACGAGCAGTACTTC
cdr3_aa: CASSHGDRWIYEQYF

d_call: TRBD1
clone_size: -
v_call: TRBV4-3
j_call: TRBJ1-2
cdr3_nt: TGCGCCAGCAGCCATGCTCGACAGGGTGGCTATGGCTACACCTTC
cdr3_aa: CASSHARQGGYGYTF

d_call: TRBD1
clone_size: -
v_call: TRBV30
j_call: TRBJ1-1
cdr3_nt: TGTGCCTGGGGGAAAGGGGGCTGGCGGATGAACACTGAAGCTTTCTTT
cdr3_aa: CAWGKGGWRMNTEAFF

d_call: TRBD1
clone_size: -
v_call: TRBV7-9
j_call: TRBJ2-7
cdr3_nt: TGTGCCAGCAGCTTCCAGGGGGCGGGCTACGAGCAGTACTTC
cdr3_aa: CASSFQGAGYEQYF

d_call: -
clone_size: once
v_call: TRBV6-5
j_call: TRBJ2-1
cdr3_nt: TGTGCCAGCAGTTACCGGGGGAGCTACAATGAGCAGTTCTTC
cdr3_aa: CASSYRGSYNEQFF

d_call: -
clone_size: -
v_call: TRBV7-2
j_call: TRBJ1-2
cdr3_nt: TGTGCCAGCAGCATGGACAGTATCTATGGCTACACCTTC
cdr3_aa: CASSMDSIYGYTF

d_call: -
clone_size: -
v_call: TRBV9
j_call: TRBJ1-5
cdr3_nt: TGTGCCAGCAGCGTAGGAGAAAATCAGCCCCAGCATTTT
cdr3_aa: CASSVGENQPQHF

d_call: -
clone_size: few
v_call: TRBV15
j_call: TRBJ2-7
cdr3_nt: TGTGCCACCAGCATTCAGGGTGCCTCCTACGAGCAGTACTTC
cdr3_aa: CATSIQGASYEQYF

d_call: -
clone_size: -
v_call: TRBV7-8
j_call: TRBJ2-7
cdr3_nt: TGTGCCAGCAGACCCCTTGCAGGGTTGGTCTACGAGCAGTACTTC
cdr3_aa: CASRPLAGLVYEQYF

d_call: TRBD2
clone_size: -
v_call: TRBV4-3
j_call: TRBJ2-1
cdr3_nt: TGCGCCAGCAGCCAAGAGGGGCGCGGAATAGCGGGGTACAATGAGCAGTTCTTC
cdr3_aa: CASSQEGRGIAGYNEQFF

d_call: TRBD1
clone_size: -
v_call: TRBV5-6
j_call: TRBJ1-2
cdr3_nt: TGTGCCAGCAGCTTGACAGGGGGCGCTTACTATGGCTACACCTTC
cdr3_aa: CASSLTGGAYYGYTF

d_call: -
clone_size: -
v_call: TRBV6-5
j_call: TRBJ2-1
cdr3_nt: TGTGCCAGCAGTTACGGCGGAGGTAGCCCCAATGAGCAGTTCTTC
cdr3_aa: CASSYGGGSPNEQFF

d_call: -
clone_size: -
v_call: TRBV9
j_call: TRBJ1-2
cdr3_nt: TGTGCCAGCAGCGTAACAGGTTTAGCTAACTATGGCTACACCTTC
cdr3_aa: CASSVTGLANYGYTF

d_call: TRBD1
clone_size: few
v_call: TRBV6-1
j_call: TRBJ2-7
cdr3_nt: TGTGCCAGCAGTGAGGGACAGGGAGGGTACGAGCAGTACTTC
cdr3_aa: CASSEGQGGYEQYF

d_call: -
clone_size: once
v_call: TRBV6-1
j_call: TRBJ2-7
cdr3_nt: TGTGCCAGCAGTGAAGGGGGCAGCCTTTGGTACGAGCAGTACTTC
cdr3_aa: CASSEGGSLWYEQYF

d_call: -
clone_size: -
v_call: TRBV15
j_call: TRBJ1-5
cdr3_nt: TGTGCCACCAGCAGAGATCAGGGCCAGCCCCAGCATTTT
cdr3_aa: CATSRDQGQPQHF

d_call: -
clone_size: -
v_call: TRBV6-5
j_call: TRBJ1-1
cdr3_nt: TGTGCCAGCAGTTACGGCCCGGAGGGGCTGAACACTGAAGCTTTCTTT
cdr3_aa: CASSYGPEGLNTEAFF

d_call: TRBD1
clone_size: -
v_call: TRBV5-1
j_call: TRBJ1-1
cdr3_nt: TGCGCCAGCAGCTCCTCGACAGGGAGTACCACTGAAGCTTTCTTT
cdr3_aa: CASSSSTGSTTEAFF

d_call: TRBD2
clone_size: -
v_call: TRBV13
j_call: TRBJ2-7
cdr3_nt: TGTGCCAGCAGCCCCCCCCTGACCTGGCTAGCGGGGGGCCAGTCCTACGAGCAGTACTTC
cdr3_aa: CASSPPLTWLAGGQSYEQYF

d_call: -
clone_size: -
v_call: TRBV28
j_call: TRBJ2-7
cdr3_nt: TGTGCCACCTCCCCCAGGGATTTTATATTCGCCGAGCAGTACTTC
cdr3_aa: CATSPRDFIFAEQYF

d_call: -
clone_size: -
v_call: TRBV5-1
j_call: TRBJ1-2
cdr3_nt: TGCGCCAGCAGCCAGGGGAATGGCTATGGCTACACCTTC
cdr3_aa: CASSQGNGYGYTF

d_call: TRBD2
clone_size: -
v_call: TRBV12-5
j_call: TRBJ2-2
cdr3_nt: TGTGCTAGTGGTTTCCGGACTAGCTCGGGCGGGGAGCTGTTTTTT
cdr3_aa: CASGFRTSSGGELFF

d_call: -
clone_size: once
v_call: TRBV6-6
j_call: TRBJ1-6
cdr3_nt: TGTGCCAGCAGTTACTCGAGGAATTCACCCCTCCACTTT
cdr3_aa: CASSYSRNSPLHF

d_call: -
clone_size: -
v_call: TRBV27
j_call: TRBJ2-1
cdr3_nt: TGTGCCAGCAGCCCCCTCGACGCGGGTCTATACAATGAGCAGTTCTTC
cdr3_aa: CASSPLDAGLYNEQFF

d_call: TRBD1
clone_size: -
v_call: TRBV10-3
j_call: TRBJ2-1
cdr3_nt: TGTGCCGCCCGACAGGGTGGGTCTGAGCAGTTCTTC
cdr3_aa: CAARQGGSEQFF

d_call: -
clone_size: -
v_call: TRBV7-8
j_call: TRBJ2-1
cdr3_nt: TGTGCCAGCAGCTTAGCGCAAGCAACGGTCTACAATGAGCAGTTCTTC
cdr3_aa: CASSLAQATVYNEQFF

d_call: TRBD2
clone_size: -
v_call: TRBV7-8
j_call: TRBJ2-2
cdr3_nt: TGTGCCAGCAGCCGAGGGACTAGCGGGAGTATAACCGGGGAGCTGTTTTTT
cdr3_aa: CASSRGTSGSITGELFF

d_call: TRBD2
clone_size: -
v_call: TRBV10-3
j_call: TRBJ2-3
cdr3_nt: TGTGCCATCAACCCGGGACTAGCAGATACGCAGTATTTT
cdr3_aa: CAINPGLADTQYF

d_call: TRBD2
clone_size: -
v_call: TRBV13
j_call: TRBJ2-3
cdr3_nt: TGTGCCAGCAGCTTCCTAGCGGTTGCAGATACGCAGTATTTT
cdr3_aa: CASSFLAVADTQYF

d_call: TRBD1
clone_size: -
v_call: TRBV9
j_call: TRBJ1-3
cdr3_nt: TGTGCCAGCAGCCCATTTGGACAGGGAGACACCATATATTTT
cdr3_aa: CASSPFGQGDTIYF

d_call: -
clone_size: -
v_call: TRBV30
j_call: TRBJ1-2
cdr3_nt: TGTGCCTGGAGTCGGTCGGCAGGGGATGGCTACACCTTC
cdr3_aa: CAWSRSAGDGYTF

d_call: -
clone_size: -
v_call: TRBV27
j_call: TRBJ2-7
cdr3_nt: TGTGCCAGCAGTTTATCGCGGAGGGTCTACGAGCAGTACTTC
cdr3_aa: CASSLSRRVYEQYF

d_call: -
clone_size: -
v_call: TRBV27
j_call: TRBJ1-6
cdr3_nt: TGTGCCAGCAGTTTACTGGTGGGGAGCTCCTATAATTCACCCCTCCACTTT
cdr3_aa: CASSLLVGSSYNSPLHF

d_call: TRBD1
clone_size: -
v_call: TRBV4-1
j_call: TRBJ1-5
cdr3_nt: TGCGCCAGCAGCCAAGCGGCCGGGACAGAGAATCAGCCCCAGCATTTT
cdr3_aa: CASSQAAGTENQPQHF

d_call: -
clone_size: -
v_call: TRBV25-1
j_call: TRBJ1-2
cdr3_nt: TGTGCCAGCAGTGAATACGGGGATGGTCCCTATGGCTACACCTTC
cdr3_aa: CASSEYGDGPYGYTF